This passage covers 25 T cell receptor beta chains from one sample sequenced in a study of blood T cell repertoires in COVID-19. Some clones are missing from TCRdb's copy, which holds only in-frame ones; the method was immunoSEQ multiplex PCR. The profile shows around 300,000 clones, about 85% of them singletons. The sample was peripheral blood. The receptors stem from a human donor in a cohort sampled during active COVID-19.

This clone was recorded once. This CDR3 reads CASSFTGVSTDTQYF. The CDR3 DNA reads TGCGCCAGCAGCTTTACAGGGGTGAGCACAGATACGCAGTATTTT. This rearrangement joins TRBV5-1 to TRBJ2-3, with 7 bases fitting TRBD1. Germline trimming cut 2 bases from V and 0 bases from J; bases unmatched to any gene: 3. The CDR3 loop spans 15 amino acids. Germline-derived CDR1 and CDR2 are SGHRS and YFSETQ.

A word on this clone: The junction shows a germline mismatch at one end, possibly a read error. The rearrangement joins TRBV27 to TRBJ2-7, with 9 bases that match TRBD1. Germline CDR1 is MNHEY and CDR2 is SMNVEV (reference sequence). CDR3 length equals 14 residues. The CDR3 sequence: CASSLSGQGLLQSF. In DNA form, the CDR3 reads TGTGCCAGCAGTTTATCGGGACAGGGACTATTACAGTCCTTC.

The rearrangement joins TRBV21-1 to TRBJ1-1; the table's D call, TRBD1, has no DNA check behind it. TRBV21-1 is a documented pseudogene. The CDR3 loop spans 14 amino acids. CDR3 in DNA: TGTGCCAGCAGCTCCCACCACACGAACACTGAAGCTTTCTTT. Its protein product is CASSSHHTNTEAFF.

The rearrangement links TRBV7-9 to TRBJ2-1; the match to TRBD2 covers 9 bases. Trimming removed 4 bases from V and 4 bases from J; junction bases left unmatched: 8. Per germline, CDR1 SEHNR and CDR2 FQNEAQ (reference sequence). There are 16 residues in the CDR3. DNA for the CDR3: TGTGCCAGCAGCTCCAATCCTAGCGGGACTTACAATGAGCAGTTCTTC. The encoded protein is CASSSNPSGTYNEQFF. The full variable domain, its missing parts supplied by reference TRBV7-9 and TRBJ2-1, is DTGVSQNPRHKITKRGQNVTFRCDPISEHNRLYWYRQTLGQGPEFLTYFQNEAQLEKSRLLSDRFSAERPKGSFSTLEIQRTEQGDSAMYLCASSSNPSGTYNEQFFGPGTRLTVL.

This clone was counted once. The chain has TRBV5-4 and TRBJ2-7; TRBD2 matches 13 bases. V shed 3 bases and J 7 bases; nucleotides not matched to a gene: 19. Germline values: CDR1 SGHNT, CDR2 YYREEE (reference sequence). This CDR3 region has 19 residues. The CDR3 DNA reads as TGTGCCAGCAGCTGGAGGCGCGGCAGTAAAGGACTAGCGGGAGAAGAGCAGTACTTC. Translating gives CASSWRRGSKGLAGEEQYF.

This chain links TRBV7-2 with TRBJ2-7; 8 bases align to TRBD1. Trimming took 6 bases from V and 0 from J; bases not matched to a gene: 7. From germline, CDR1 is SGHTA and CDR2 FQGNSA. The CDR3 loop spans 15 amino acids. The CDR3 DNA sequence: TGTGCCAGCAGTACCGGACAGGGTGCCTCCTACGAGCAGTACTTC. It codes for CASSTGQGASYEQYF.

The chain is built from TRBV4-1 and TRBJ2-3; the D gene is possibly TRBD1 (6 bases). Per the germline V gene, CDR1 is MGHRA and CDR2 is YSYEKL. The CDR3 is 17 residues long. V was shortened by 4 bases and J by 4 bases, with 21 bases between the two germline ends. Here the CDR3 reads CASSRGVSEGGADTQYF. The CDR3 coding sequence is TGCGCCAGCAGCCGAGGAGTGAGTGAAGGGGGAGCAGATACGCAGTATTTT.

The DNA of the CDR3 is TGCGCCAGCACCGGAGGAAGCTCCTACGAGCAGTACTTC. This gives the protein CASTGGSSYEQYF. The chain is built from TRBV5-1 and TRBJ2-7; perhaps TRBD2 as D (5 bases). CDR3 length: 13 residues. The germline V and J ends were trimmed by 6 bases and 0 bases, with 10 bases remaining between them. Germline assignment: CDR1 SGHRS and CDR2 YFSETQ.

V is TRBV2 and J is TRBJ1-1; D perhaps matches TRBD1 (5 bases). The germline V and J ends were trimmed by 3 bases and 4 bases, with 9 bases remaining between them. CDR1 is SNHLY and CDR2 is FYNNEI in the germline V gene. The CDR3 spans 13 residues. CDR3 in amino acids: CASSDAGLTEAFF. In nucleotides, the CDR3 is TGTGCCAGCAGTGACGCGGGGCTCACTGAAGCTTTCTTT.

On this clone itself: This same CDR3 is encoded by further DNA sequences in the sample. The chain carries TRBV7-8 and TRBJ1-6, with D uncertain. CDR1 and CDR2 (germline): SGHVS, FQNEAQ. Trimming removed 0 bases from V and 7 bases from J, with 4 bases in between. The CDR3 spans 13 residues. The CDR3 region is CASSLAQNSPLHF. The CDR3, as DNA: TGTGCCAGCAGCTTAGCTCAGAATTCACCCCTCCACTTT.

The genes are TRBV7-8 and TRBJ2-7; no definite D call. The V gene lost 5 bases and the J gene lost 3 bases, with 8 bases spanning the gap. The CDR3 runs 12 residues. Germline V CDR1 and CDR2: SGHVS, FQNEAQ. CDR3 sequence reads: CASSAPNYEQYF. In nucleotides, the CDR3 is TGTGCCAGCAGCGCTCCTAACTACGAGCAGTACTTC.

The V call is TRBV10-3, the J call TRBJ1-5, with D possibly matching TRBD1 (6 bases). The V gene's germline CDR1 is ENHRY and CDR2 SYGVKD. The CDR3 is 12 amino acids. The ends were cut back, 5 bases at V and 7 bases at J, with 9 bases in the middle. CDR3 loop: CAISTGSQPQHF. DNA for the CDR3: TGTGCCATCAGTACAGGGTCGCAGCCCCAGCATTTT.

This clone was detected only a few times. V gene TRBV9 combines with J gene TRBJ1-6; 8 positions agree with TRBD1. Looked up from germline, CDR1 is SGDLS and CDR2 is YYNGEE. This CDR3 contains 16 residues. V dropped 4 bases and J dropped 8; count of bases not matched to a gene: 11. Here the CDR3 DNA reads TGTGCCAGCAGCCCTAGCCCCAACAGGGGGGATTCACCCCTCCACTTT. Translated: CASSPSPNRGDSPLHF.

The chain joins TRBV7-9 to TRBJ1-1; D possibly corresponds to TRBD1 (6 bases). The CDR3 consists of 14 residues. Germline CDR1 SEHNR, CDR2 FQNEAQ (reference sequence). The V end was cut by 1 base, the J end by 6 bases, with 12 bases between. The DNA for the CDR3 is TGTGCCAGCAGCTTAGAAGACAGGCGGGCTGAAGCTTTCTTT. Translating gives CASSLEDRRAEAFF.

The V call is TRBV7-9, the J call TRBJ2-7; 15 bases align to TRBD2. V lost 5 bases, J lost 6 bases, and 11 bases stayed unmatched. Looked up from germline, CDR1 is SEHNR and CDR2 is FQNEAQ (reference sequence). The CDR3 consists of 17 residues. The CDR3 reads CASSPPPRTSGRGEQYF. The DNA of the CDR3 is TGTGCCAGCAGCCCCCCCCCGAGGACTAGCGGGAGGGGCGAGCAGTACTTC.

The chain joins TRBV7-3 to TRBJ1-1; the match to TRBD1 covers 10 bases. Germline-derived CDR1 and CDR2 are SGHTA and FQGTGA. V was pared by 5 bases and J by 4 bases, with 1 base of the junction left unmatched. CDR3 length: 13 amino acids. The CDR3 bases are TGTGCCAGCAGCCGGACAGGGGGCACTGAAGCTTTCTTT. Translation gives CASSRTGGTEAFF.

J is TRBJ2-1 and V is TRBV2; D not certain. Germline CDR1 reads SNHLY; CDR2 reads FYNNEI. Trimming left V 2 bases short and J 0 bases short, with 5 bases between. There are 14 residues in the CDR3. The CDR3 region is CASSELGSYNEQFF. The CDR3 DNA follows: TGTGCCAGCAGTGAACTCGGCTCCTACAATGAGCAGTTCTTC. Full variable domain (remainder filled in from reference TRBV2 and TRBJ2-1): EPEVTQTPSHQVTQMGQEVILRCVPISNHLYFYWYRQILGQKVEFLVSFYNNEISEKSEIFDDQFSVERPDGSNFTLKIRSTKLEDSAMYFCASSELGSYNEQFFGPGTRLTVL.

In its sample, this clone was seen a few times. This chain joins TRBV7-9 and TRBJ2-7; D might be TRBD1 (6 bases). The CDR3 has 12 amino acids. V was cut by 5 bases and J by 6 bases, with 11 bases left in between. Looked up from germline, CDR1 is SEHNR and CDR2 is FQNEAQ (reference sequence). The DNA of the CDR3 is TGTGCCAGCAGCACAGGGTTATCCGAGCAGTACTTC. This encodes CASSTGLSEQYF.

CDR3 DNA: TGTGCCAGCAGTCGGACAGTTGCTAACTATGGCTACACCTTC. Protein sequence: CASSRTVANYGYTF. The chain is built from TRBV7-9 and TRBJ1-2, with D perhaps matching TRBD1 (6 bases). Deletions cut 6 bases from V and 0 bases from J, with 11 bases between. Germline-derived CDR1 and CDR2 are SEHNR and FQNEAQ (reference sequence). The CDR3 totals 14 residues.

This chain joins TRBV4-1 and TRBJ2-2, with D possibly TRBD1 on 6 matching bases. Germline assignment: CDR1 MGHRA and CDR2 YSYEKL. The CDR3 has 17 residues. V was cut by 0 bases and J by 6 bases, with 17 bases left in between. CDR3 amino acids: CASSQEADRPSPGELFF. CDR3 nucleotides: TGCGCCAGCAGCCAAGAGGCGGACAGACCGTCACCCGGGGAGCTGTTTTTT.

This chain connects TRBV7-9 to TRBJ1-1; D is perhaps TRBD1 (6 bases). V was shortened by 5 bases and J by 6 bases, with 16 bases between the two germline ends. CDR3 size: 14 residues. The germline gives CDR1 SEHNR, CDR2 FQNEAQ (reference sequence). The CDR3 DNA reads as TGTGCCAGCAGCCTCCCAACACAGGGCGCTGAAGCTTTCTTT. Amino acids: CASSLPTQGAEAFF. The full variable domain, its missing parts supplied by reference TRBV7-9 and TRBJ1-1, is DTGVSQNPRHKITKRGQNVTFRCDPISEHNRLYWYRQTLGQGPEFLTYFQNEAQLEKSRLLSDRFSAERPKGSFSTLEIQRTEQGDSAMYLCASSLPTQGAEAFFGQGTRLTVV.

The chain joins TRBV4-1 to TRBJ1-3, with D tentatively TRBD1 (5 bases). V lost 0 bases, J lost 10 bases, and 13 bases lay in between. This CDR3 is built from 14 residues. The germline gives CDR1 MGHRA, CDR2 YSYEKL. The CDR3: CASSQEDAGRTIYF. CDR3 coding DNA: TGCGCCAGCAGCCAAGAGGACGCAGGGAGGACCATATATTTT.

This chain links TRBV7-2 with TRBJ2-1; 8 nucleotides agree with TRBD2. This CDR3 spans 14 amino acids. Per the germline V gene, CDR1 is SGHTA and CDR2 is FQGNSA. The trim removed 2 bases at V and 7 bases at J, leaving 4 bases unmatched. CDR3 sequence reads: CASSLKRGWNEQFF. For the CDR3, the DNA is TGTGCCAGCAGCTTAAAGCGGGGGTGGAATGAGCAGTTCTTC.

The rearrangement links TRBV27 to TRBJ1-5; 7 nucleotides line up with TRBD1. The trim removed 5 bases at V and 6 bases at J, leaving 4 bases unmatched. CDR3 length: 13 residues. CDR1 and CDR2 (germline): MNHEY, SMNVEV (reference sequence). CDR3 in amino acids: CASSRTGSQPQHF. The CDR3 DNA reads TGTGCCAGCAGTAGGACAGGATCTCAGCCCCAGCATTTT.

The chain has TRBV5-1 and TRBJ1-2, with a weak D call TRBD1 (6 bases). V lost 0 bases, J lost 7 bases, and 13 bases lay in between. Germline assignment: CDR1 SGHRS and CDR2 YFSETQ. CDR3 length: 14 residues. This chain's CDR3 is CASSLVSQGSGYTF. CDR3 in DNA: TGCGCCAGCAGCTTGGTCTCCCAGGGGAGTGGCTACACCTTC.